One sample yielded the 11 T cell receptor beta chains listed below, sequenced in a study of shared clonotypes between healthy human individuals. Clones were read by immunoSEQ multiplex PCR, and TCRdb kept only the in-frame ones, dropping some. In the table there are some 2,000,000 clones, approximately 94% of which are singletons. CD45RO-negative CD8 cells positively selected for CCR7 made up the naive population, which excluded terminally differentiated effector memory CD45RA+ cells. What was sequenced was naive CD8+ T cells sorted from blood. The receptors were sampled from a man aged 18-30 years in good health.

Worth noting for this clone: Other DNA variants within this sample encode the same CDR3. This chain connects TRBV19 to TRBJ2-7; D uncertain. CDR3 length equals 14 residues. Per the germline V gene, CDR1 is LNHDA and CDR2 is SQIVND (reference sequence). V was clipped by 3 bases and J by 0 bases, with 9 bases between them. The CDR3 region has the DNA TGTGCCAGTAGTATCGGCGGATACTCCTACGAGCAGTACTTC. Protein: CASSIGGYSYEQYF.

Worth noting for this clone: Other DNA sequences in this specimen translate into the identical CDR3. This chain joins TRBV4-1 and TRBJ2-5, with 9 bases that match TRBD2. The CDR3 spans 15 residues. The V gene's germline CDR1 is MGHRA and CDR2 YSYEKL. With 0 bases clipped from V and 5 bases from J, the junction kept 4 bases outside the gene matches. CDR3 sequence reads: CASSQDASGEETQYF. The CDR3 DNA sequence: TGCGCCAGCAGCCAAGATGCTAGCGGGGAGGAGACCCAGTACTTC.

The chain joins TRBV5-1 to TRBJ2-1, with 11 bases that match TRBD1. Germline lookup yields CDR1 SGHRS and CDR2 YFSETQ. The length of the CDR3 is 14 residues. V lost 5 bases to trimming and J lost 8 bases; unmatched junction nucleotides: 6. CDR3 DNA sequence: TGCGCCAGCAGATGGGACAGGGGGACTGATGAGCAGTTCTTC. Protein product: CASRWDRGTDEQFF.

The chain combines TRBV4-2 with TRBJ2-7; 9 bases map to TRBD1. The ends lost 3 bases at V and 4 bases at J; junction bases unmatched: 10. Germline CDR1 LGHNA, CDR2 YNFKEQ. The CDR3 has 16 residues. CDR3 sequence: CASSQEDRGYSYEQYF. The DNA for the CDR3 is TGTGCCAGCAGCCAGGAAGACAGGGGGTATTCTTACGAGCAGTACTTC.

This clone was seen once. The J gene is TRBJ1-5, the V gene TRBV6-1; possible D gene TRBD1, 6 bases. This CDR3 spans 15 amino acids. The germline V gene encodes CDR1 MNHNS and CDR2 SASEGT. Deletions cut 5 bases from V and 0 bases from J, with 11 bases between. DNA of the CDR3: TGTGCCAGCAGTACCTGGACAGTTAGCAATCAGCCCCAGCATTTT. Translating gives CASSTWTVSNQPQHF.

As regards this clone: Sequence at one end of the junction differs from germline and may be a read error. The J gene is TRBJ2-7, the V gene TRBV7-7, with 9 positions matching TRBD1. Germline V gene lookup returns CDR1 SSHAT and CDR2 FNYEAQ (reference sequence). The CDR3 totals 13 residues. CDR3 DNA sequence: TGTGCTAGCAGCAAACAGGGGGCTGACGAGCAGTACTTC. Amino acid sequence: CASSKQGADEQYF.

This chain joins TRBV5-1 and TRBJ2-3; no definite D call. There are 13 residues in the CDR3. Looked up from germline, CDR1 is SGHRS and CDR2 is YFSETQ. Trimming cost V 0 bases and J 10 bases, with 12 bases left between them. CDR3 region: CASSLARRVAQYF. The CDR3 nucleotides read TGCGCCAGCAGCTTGGCTAGGCGAGTCGCGCAGTATTTT.

This clone was detected once. Distinct nucleotide sequences in the sample also encode this CDR3. The V and J genes are TRBV7-9 and TRBJ2-7, with no clear D. The ends were cut back, 3 bases at V and 3 bases at J, with 6 bases in the middle. Per germline, CDR1 SEHNR and CDR2 FQNEAQ (reference sequence). The CDR3 extends over 12 amino acids. CDR3 sequence (DNA): TGTGCCAGCAGCTTCGGCCTCTACGAGCAGTACTTC. Protein sequence: CASSFGLYEQYF. Supplemented by reference TRBV7-9 and TRBJ2-7, the full variable domain reads DTGVSQNPRHKITKRGQNVTFRCDPISEHNRLYWYRQTLGQGPEFLTYFQNEAQLEKSRLLSDRFSAERPKGSFSTLEIQRTEQGDSAMYLCASSFGLYEQYFGPGTRLTVT.

The chain is built from TRBV9 and TRBJ2-1; 7 bases agree with TRBD1. The CDR3 sequence is 15 residues long. Trimming cost V 0 bases and J 2 bases; bases outside gene matches: 2. The germline CDR1 and CDR2 sequences are SGDLS and YYNGEE. The CDR3 reads CASSVGDSTYNEQFF. CDR3 DNA sequence: TGTGCCAGCAGCGTAGGGGACAGTACCTACAATGAGCAGTTCTTC.

The rearrangement links TRBV7-9 to TRBJ2-1; no reliable D call. The CDR3 covers 11 residues. CDR1 and CDR2 from the germline V gene are SEHNR and FQNEAQ (reference sequence). Trimming shortened V by 4 bases and J by 9 bases, and 7 bases separated the two germline ends. The CDR3 region is CASSSGAEQFF. The CDR3 DNA sequence: TGTGCCAGCAGCTCAGGTGCTGAGCAGTTCTTC.

This sequence joins TRBV27 and TRBJ1-5; D remains unclear. Germline CDR1 reads MNHEY; CDR2 reads SMNVEV (reference sequence). The CDR3 is 15 residues long. Trimming shortened V by 5 bases and J by 3 bases, and 14 bases separated the two germline ends. The CDR3 bases are TGTGCCAGCAGTCGCGACCCTCTATTCAATCAGCCCCAGCATTTT. Translating gives CASSRDPLFNQPQHF.